The clone carrying this T cell receptor beta chain was seen only a few times. Its antigen is as yet unknown. The CDR3 loop spans 12 amino acids. V was clipped by 2 bases and J by 8 bases, with 7 bases between them. Germline CDR1 LNHDA, CDR2 SQIVND (reference sequence). This sample is part of a study of T-cell memory formation after mild COVID-19. Findings and limits, study-wide: Memory from before infection featured some responding clones, which suggests cross-reactive memory joined.

The TCR alpha and TCR beta cDNA libraries, bearing sample barcodes and UMIs, were generated by 5'RACE using constant-segment primers. TCRdb itself ran the 5' RACE reads through MiXCR, one entry per CDR3 protein. The sample consists of 550,000 to 700,000 distinct CDR3 sequences, roughly 18% of them appearing once. This chain links TRBV19 with TRBJ2-1; tentatively, D is TRBD2 (5 bases). The sequence was collected from an adult woman who had mild COVID-19 (a few samples of this study predate the infection). Cell type and time point are not known. The source material was PBMCs or a T cell subset sorted from them (not recorded which). CDR3 loop: CASSIWEHEQFF. The CDR3 region has the DNA TGTGCCAGTAGTATATGGGAGCATGAGCAGTTCTTC.